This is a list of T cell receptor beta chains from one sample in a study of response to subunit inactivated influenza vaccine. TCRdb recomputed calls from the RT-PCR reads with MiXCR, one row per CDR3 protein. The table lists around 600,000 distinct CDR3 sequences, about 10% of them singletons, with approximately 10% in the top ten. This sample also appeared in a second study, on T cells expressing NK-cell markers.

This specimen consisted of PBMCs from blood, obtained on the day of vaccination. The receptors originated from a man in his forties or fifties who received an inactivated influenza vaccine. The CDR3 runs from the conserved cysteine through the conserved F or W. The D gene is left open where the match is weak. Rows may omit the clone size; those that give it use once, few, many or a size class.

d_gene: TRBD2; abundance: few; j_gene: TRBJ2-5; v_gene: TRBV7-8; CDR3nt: TGTGCCAGCAGCTTAGGCGGAGGGTGGGGGACTAGCGGGGTAAAGACCCAGTACTTC; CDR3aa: CASSLGGGWGTSGVKTQYF
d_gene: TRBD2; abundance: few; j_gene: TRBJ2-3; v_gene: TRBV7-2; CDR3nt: TGTGCCAGCAGCTTAGTTAGCGGGAGTGCAGATACGCAGTATTTT; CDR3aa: CASSLVSGSADTQYF
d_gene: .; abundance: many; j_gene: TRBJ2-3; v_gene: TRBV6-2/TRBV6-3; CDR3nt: TGTGCCAGCAGTAGGGGGGTTGCAGATACGCAGTATTTT; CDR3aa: CASSRGVADTQYF
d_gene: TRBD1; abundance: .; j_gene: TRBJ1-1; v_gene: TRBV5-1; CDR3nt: TGCGCCAGCATTGGGACAGGGGGCTCCGAAGCTTTCTTT; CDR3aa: CASIGTGGSEAFF
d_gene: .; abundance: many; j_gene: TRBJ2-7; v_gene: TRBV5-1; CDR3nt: TGCGCCAGCAGCTTAAACTCCAGGGAGCAGTACTTC; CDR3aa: CASSLNSREQYF
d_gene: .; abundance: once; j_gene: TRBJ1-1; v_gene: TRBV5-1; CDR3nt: TGCGCCAGCAGCGTATCAGGTGGGAACACTGAAGCTTTCTTT; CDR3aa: CASSVSGGNTEAFF
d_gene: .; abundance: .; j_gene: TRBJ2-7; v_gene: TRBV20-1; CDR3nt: TGCAGTGCTACCGACCGACCGGGACCCGCCCGGGAGCAGTACTTC; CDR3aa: CSATDRPGPAREQYF
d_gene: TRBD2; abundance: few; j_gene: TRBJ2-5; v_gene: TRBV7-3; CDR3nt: TGTGCCAGCAGCCCCCAGAGCGGGAGGCCAGAGACCCAGTACTTC; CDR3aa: CASSPQSGRPETQYF
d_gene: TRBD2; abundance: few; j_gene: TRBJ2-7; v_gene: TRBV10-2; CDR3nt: TGCGCCAGCAGTCTTCAAGCGGGATCGAGCTCCTACGAGCAGTACTTC; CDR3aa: CASSLQAGSSSYEQYF
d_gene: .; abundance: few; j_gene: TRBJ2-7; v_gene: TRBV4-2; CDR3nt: TGTGCCAGCAGCCCGGCGAGAGATTCCTACGAGCAGTACTTC; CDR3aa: CASSPARDSYEQYF
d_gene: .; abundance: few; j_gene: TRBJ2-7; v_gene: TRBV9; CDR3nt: TGTGCCAGCAGCAAGGACACTAGCTCCTACGAGCAGTACTTC; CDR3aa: CASSKDTSSYEQYF
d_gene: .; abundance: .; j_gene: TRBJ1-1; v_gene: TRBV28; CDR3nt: TGTGCCAGCATTAGCGGGACACCGAACACTGAAGCTTTCTTT; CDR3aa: CASISGTPNTEAFF
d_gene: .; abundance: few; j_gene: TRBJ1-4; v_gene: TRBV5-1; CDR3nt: TGCGCCAGCAGCCCCTCGGGACTCCGAGGAAAACTGTTTTTT; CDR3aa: CASSPSGLRGKLFF
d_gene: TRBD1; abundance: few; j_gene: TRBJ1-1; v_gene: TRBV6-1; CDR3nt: TGTGCCAGCCCCCCGCGGACAGGGCGGCAGACGAACACTGAAGCTTTCTTT; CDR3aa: CASPPRTGRQTNTEAFF
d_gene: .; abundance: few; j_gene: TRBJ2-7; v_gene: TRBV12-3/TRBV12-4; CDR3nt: TGTGCCAGCAGTGCCGACGGATGGGACGAGCAGTACTTC; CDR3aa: CASSADGWDEQYF